Listed below are T cell receptor beta chains from one sample, sequenced in a study of radiotherapy plus CTLA-4 blockade in lung cancer. The table came from immunoSEQ multiplex PCR; TCRdb's copy has only in-frame clones and leaves some out. The sample includes around 49,000 clones, 80% to 90% seen only once; the top ten take 25% to 30%. Specimen: peripheral blood, collected from a patient treated with radiotherapy plus ipilimumab. Source of these receptors: a human donor with non-small cell lung cancer whose response to radiotherapy plus ipilimumab could not be evaluated. The CDR3 runs from the conserved cysteine through the conserved F or W. The order of the fields is clone size, D gene, J gene, V gene, CDR3 DNA, CDR3 protein. A D gene is named only where the DNA matches it firmly. A row's size may be missing; if present it is once, few, many or a size class.

size: NA
D: NA
J: TRBJ2-1
V: TRBV19
DNA: TGTGCCAGTAGGGAGGAGGGCCGGTACAATGAGCAGTTCTTC
CDR3: CASREEGRYNEQFF

size: few
D: NA
J: TRBJ2-3
V: TRBV5-1
DNA: TGCGCCAGCAGCCCCCCGACTAGCACAGATACGCAGTATTTT
CDR3: CASSPPTSTDTQYF

size: NA
D: TRBD2
J: TRBJ2-7
V: TRBV2
DNA: TGTGCCAGCAGGATCGGACTAGCGCCTTCCTACGAGCAGTACTTC
CDR3: CASRIGLAPSYEQYF

size: NA
D: TRBD1
J: TRBJ1-4
V: TRBV4-3
DNA: TGCGCCAGCAGCCCCTCAGACAGGGCGAATGAAAAACTGTTTTTT
CDR3: CASSPSDRANEKLFF

size: NA
D: TRBD1
J: TRBJ1-3
V: TRBV19
DNA: TGTGCCAGTAGTGGACAGGGGGACTCTGGAAACACCATATATTTT
CDR3: CASSGQGDSGNTIYF

size: once
D: NA
J: TRBJ2-1
V: TRBV19
DNA: TGTGCCAGTAGTATGGGCAGTTACAATGAGCAGTTCTTC
CDR3: CASSMGSYNEQFF

size: NA
D: TRBD1
J: TRBJ1-1
V: TRBV28
DNA: TGTGCCAGCAGTTCAACAGGGGTTCTGAACACTGAAGCTTTCTTT
CDR3: CASSSTGVLNTEAFF

size: NA
D: NA
J: TRBJ1-2
V: TRBV18
DNA: TGTGCCAGCTCACCACCGGCAGGTCCATATAACTATGGCTACACCTTC
CDR3: CASSPPAGPYNYGYTF

size: NA
D: NA
J: TRBJ2-6
V: TRBV11-2
DNA: TGTGCCAGCAGCTTACCGGGTGGATGGGTCCTGACTTTC
CDR3: CASSLPGGWVLTF

size: NA
D: TRBD1
J: TRBJ2-1
V: TRBV18
DNA: TGTGCCAGCTCACCACGAATCAATTGGGACAGGGCCAGATGGCCTGAGCAGTTCTTC
CDR3: CASSPRINWDRARWPEQFF

size: NA
D: TRBD1
J: TRBJ1-2
V: TRBV4-1
DNA: TGCGCCAGCAGCCAAGAAAATCTTGGACAGGGCTATGGCTACACCTTC
CDR3: CASSQENLGQGYGYTF

size: NA
D: TRBD1
J: TRBJ1-4
V: TRBV4-2
DNA: TGTGCCAGCAGCCAAGTTTCGGACAGGGGGCCAGGTGAAAAACTGTTTTTT
CDR3: CASSQVSDRGPGEKLFF

size: NA
D: NA
J: TRBJ2-5
V: TRBV19
DNA: TGTGCCAGTAGTACCCGGGAAGGGCAAGAGACCCAGTACTTC
CDR3: CASSTREGQETQYF

size: NA
D: TRBD2
J: TRBJ2-1
V: TRBV19
DNA: TGTGCCAGTAGTGAGGGGACTAGCGACAACTCCTACAATGAGCAGTTCTTC
CDR3: CASSEGTSDNSYNEQFF

size: NA
D: TRBD2
J: TRBJ2-7
V: TRBV7-2
DNA: TGTGCCAGCAGCTTCCGGTCCGGGGGGAGCTCCTACGAGCAGTACTTC
CDR3: CASSFRSGGSSYEQYF

size: NA
D: NA
J: TRBJ1-1
V: TRBV28
DNA: TGTGCCAGCAGTTTATTGGGTACGGGGACTGAAGCTTTCTTT
CDR3: CASSLLGTGTEAFF

size: NA
D: NA
J: TRBJ1-2
V: TRBV18
DNA: TGTGCCAGCTCACCACCGTTTTTTGTAGGGGATTATAACTATGGCTACACCTTC
CDR3: CASSPPFFVGDYNYGYTF

size: NA
D: TRBD2
J: TRBJ2-3
V: TRBV6-1
DNA: TGTGCCAGCAGTGATTCGGGAGGGTATACAGATACGCAGTATTTT
CDR3: CASSDSGGYTDTQYF

size: few
D: NA
J: TRBJ1-1
V: TRBV5-1
DNA: TGCGCCAGCAGCTTGTCAGGGAATATGAACACTGAAGCTTTCTTT
CDR3: CASSLSGNMNTEAFF

size: NA
D: NA
J: TRBJ2-1
V: TRBV19
DNA: TGTGCCAGTACCCCTTTTCTAGCCGTTTACGACAATGAGCAGTTCTTC
CDR3: CASTPFLAVYDNEQFF

size: NA
D: NA
J: TRBJ2-7
V: TRBV27
DNA: TGTGCCAGCAGTTTGACGGGGTACACCTACGAGCAGTACTTC
CDR3: CASSLTGYTYEQYF

size: once
D: TRBD2
J: TRBJ2-1
V: TRBV19
DNA: TGTGCCAGTACGTCTGGACTAGCGTCTTGGAATGAGCAGTTCTTC
CDR3: CASTSGLASWNEQFF

size: NA
D: TRBD2
J: TRBJ2-4
V: TRBV30
DNA: TGTGCCTGGACGAGCGGGAGAGGCGAAAACATTCAGTACTTC
CDR3: CAWTSGRGENIQYF

size: NA
D: NA
J: TRBJ1-2
V: TRBV29-1
DNA: TGCAGCGTTGATCGGGGGGGTTTCTATGGCTACACCTTC
CDR3: CSVDRGGFYGYTF

size: NA
D: TRBD1
J: TRBJ2-7
V: TRBV28
DNA: TGTGCCAGCAGTCGAGGAGGGACAGGTACCTACGAGCAGTACTTC
CDR3: CASSRGGTGTYEQYF

size: NA
D: NA
J: TRBJ2-3
V: TRBV9
DNA: TGTGCCAGCAGCGTAGGCCGGTGGGCGAAGGATACGCAGTATTTT
CDR3: CASSVGRWAKDTQYF

size: NA
D: NA
J: TRBJ2-7
V: TRBV28
DNA: TGTGCCAGCAGTTTATTCGGAGTTACCTACGAGCAGTACTTC
CDR3: CASSLFGVTYEQYF

size: once
D: TRBD1
J: TRBJ1-4
V: TRBV19
DNA: TGTGCCAGTAGTTCCGGGACAGAGAATGAAAAACTGTTTTTT
CDR3: CASSSGTENEKLFF

size: NA
D: NA
J: TRBJ2-7
V: TRBV7-9
DNA: TGTGCCAGCAGCCCCCTTGGGGGCGAGCAGTACTTC
CDR3: CASSPLGGEQYF

size: NA
D: NA
J: TRBJ1-3
V: TRBV5-4
DNA: TGTGCCAGCAGCTTGGATCTACCGGGACAAGGGTTTGGAAACACCATATATTTT
CDR3: CASSLDLPGQGFGNTIYF

size: NA
D: TRBD2
J: TRBJ2-3
V: TRBV4-3
DNA: TGCGCCAGCAGCCAAGATCGCGGGAGGGCAGGAGATACGCAGTATTTT
CDR3: CASSQDRGRAGDTQYF

size: NA
D: NA
J: TRBJ2-7
V: TRBV28
DNA: TGTGCCAGCAGTTTATCAGGCAGAGCCTACGAGCAGTACTTC
CDR3: CASSLSGRAYEQYF

size: NA
D: TRBD2
J: TRBJ2-7
V: TRBV6-6
DNA: TGTGCCAGCAGTTACTCTCGACTAGCGGTGAGCTACGAGCAGTACTTC
CDR3: CASSYSRLAVSYEQYF

size: NA
D: TRBD1
J: TRBJ2-7
V: TRBV5-3
DNA: TGTGCCAGAAGCCGGGGGGTGGGACAGGGGGCCCACGAGCAGTACTTC
CDR3: CARSRGVGQGAHEQYF

size: NA
D: NA
J: TRBJ2-7
V: TRBV5-1
DNA: TGCGCCAGCAGGTATCGGGTCGGGGACGAGCAGTACTTC
CDR3: CASRYRVGDEQYF

size: NA
D: NA
J: TRBJ1-2
V: TRBV28
DNA: TGTGCCAGCAGTTTAGGGCGGGGGGACGGCTACACCTTC
CDR3: CASSLGRGDGYTF

size: NA
D: TRBD2
J: TRBJ2-4
V: TRBV11-1
DNA: TGTGCCAGCAGCCTAATTGGCGGGAGAGGAGCCAAAAACATTCAGTACTTC
CDR3: CASSLIGGRGAKNIQYF

size: NA
D: TRBD1
J: TRBJ2-7
V: TRBV27
DNA: TGTGCCAGCAGCCGCGCCCGAGCAGGGGGCTTCTTCGAGCAGTACTTC
CDR3: CASSRARAGGFFEQYF

size: NA
D: NA
J: TRBJ1-3
V: TRBV2
DNA: TGTGCCAGCAGTGAACAGGGCTCGACTGGAAACACCATATATTTT
CDR3: CASSEQGSTGNTIYF

size: NA
D: TRBD1
J: TRBJ1-1
V: TRBV9
DNA: TGTGCCAGCAGCGTCGGGACAGCCGGGGCTGAAGCTTTCTTT
CDR3: CASSVGTAGAEAFF

size: NA
D: TRBD1
J: TRBJ1-5
V: TRBV28
DNA: TGTGCCAGCAGTTTATTTAGACAGGGAAGTCAGCCCCAGCATTTT
CDR3: CASSLFRQGSQPQHF

size: NA
D: TRBD1
J: TRBJ1-3
V: TRBV9
DNA: TGTGCCAGCATGCCAGGGGGAGGAAACACCATATATTTT
CDR3: CASMPGGGNTIYF

size: NA
D: NA
J: TRBJ2-7
V: TRBV7-2
DNA: TGTGCCAGCAGCTTACCCGGACACTACGAGCAGTACTTC
CDR3: CASSLPGHYEQYF

size: once
D: TRBD1
J: TRBJ1-2
V: TRBV7-9
DNA: TGTGCCAGCAGCCCAGTTACCGGGACAGGAGAGAACTATGGCTACACCTTC
CDR3: CASSPVTGTGENYGYTF